The 3 T cell receptor beta chains given below trace back to one sample, sequenced in a study of blood T cell repertoires in COVID-19. Here immunoSEQ multiplex PCR was the method, and the copy in TCRdb shows in-frame clones only, minus some. The table lists 250,000 or so clones, roughly four fifths of them singletons. The specimen was PBMCs or T cells enriched from blood (not recorded which). The receptor source for this set is a man between 60 and 75 years old who had recovered from COVID-19.

This clone was seen more than once but under ten times. The chain joins TRBV10-1 to TRBJ2-7; D unclear. Trimming removed 3 bases at V and 0 bases at J, with 12 bases between. CDR3 length: 15 residues. Germline V lookup: CDR1 WNHNN, CDR2 SYGVQD (reference sequence). CDR3 protein: CASSESAQPSYEQYF. In DNA, the CDR3 is TGCGCCAGCAGTGAATCGGCACAGCCCTCCTACGAGCAGTACTTC.

This chain uses TRBV7-2 with TRBJ1-2; maybe TRBD1 (5 bases). The CDR3 length is 12 residues. The V gene lost 9 bases and the J gene lost 0 bases, with 8 bases spanning the gap. Per germline, CDR1 SGHTA and CDR2 FQGNSA. The CDR3, as DNA: TGTGCCAGTGACAGATCTAACTATGGCTACACCTTC. This codes for CASDRSNYGYTF. Filled out from reference TRBV7-2 and TRBJ1-2, the complete variable domain reads GAGVSQSPSNKVTEKGKDVELRCDPISGHTALYWYRQSLGQGLEFLIYFQGNSAPDKSGLPSDRFSAERTGGSVSTLTIQRTQQEDSAVYLCASDRSNYGYTFGSGTRLTVV.

V is TRBV19 and J is TRBJ1-6; D might be TRBD1 (5 bases). V shed 6 bases and J shed 6 bases, with 18 bases lying between them. The germline gives CDR1 LNHDA, CDR2 SQIVND (reference sequence). This CDR3 is 16 amino acids long. DNA for the CDR3: TGTGCCAGTAGCCATCACCCTGGACAAAGTAATTCACCCCTCCACTTT. Amino acids: CASSHHPGQSNSPLHF.